The T cell receptor (beta chain) under discussion was sequenced for a study of blood T cell repertoires in COVID-19. Method: immunoSEQ multiplex PCR; TCRdb's copy keeps in-frame clones and lacks some. The table lists some 220,000 clones, around four fifths of them singletons. This sequence originates from a woman between 55 and 75 years old who had recovered from COVID-19. The sample was peripheral blood.

The CDR3 sequence: CASSYSLAGEPQETQYF. The CDR3, as DNA: TGTGCCAGCAGTTACTCTCTAGCGGGGGAGCCCCAAGAGACCCAGTACTTC. This chain links TRBV6-2 or TRBV6-3 with TRBJ2-5; 10 nucleotides align to TRBD2. The trim removed 0 bases at V and 1 base at J, leaving 5 bases unmatched. Germline CDR1 reads MNHEY; CDR2 reads SVGEGT. CDR3 size: 17 residues.